Following are 24 T cell receptor beta chains from one sample sequenced in a study of blood T cells in healthy people across ages. A second PCR, run for roughly 6 to 11 cycles, used a sample-barcoded 5' primer plus a J-beta primer mix. TCRdb ran MiXCR on the 5' RACE reads and lists one entry per CDR3 protein. Of about 770,000 distinct CDR3 sequences listed, 40% to 50% are singletons. The sample taken for sequencing was blood. The origin of the receptors is a man in his sixties in good health.

V gene TRBV5-5 combines with J gene TRBJ2-7; 11 bases line up with TRBD1. The CDR3 has 14 amino acids. The ends lost 2 bases at V and 7 bases at J; junction bases unmatched: 5. Germline V gene lookup returns CDR1 SGHKS and CDR2 YYEKEE (reference sequence). The CDR3 DNA sequence: TGTGCCAGCAGCTTTTGGACAGGGGGCCATGAGCAGTACTTC. It is translated as CASSFWTGGHEQYF.

V and J are TRBV7-6 and TRBJ2-1; D is possibly TRBD1 (6 bases). Germline lookup yields CDR1 SGHVS and CDR2 FNYEAQ. Trimming pared 2 bases from V and 4 bases from J, leaving 18 bases between. The CDR3 is 17 amino acids. The CDR3 spells CASSLSPAGAAYNEQFF. The CDR3 DNA is TGTGCCAGCAGCTTATCCCCGGCAGGGGCGGCATACAATGAGCAGTTCTTC.

This clonotype turned up a few times. The chain uses TRBV7-2 and TRBJ2-5; TRBD2 agrees at 7 bases. The V segment lost 3 bases and the J segment 1 base; nucleotides outside the gene matches: 2. The germline gives CDR1 SGHTA, CDR2 FQGNSA. The CDR3 is 14 amino acids. In DNA, the CDR3 is TGTGCCAGCAGCTTGGGACTACCCCAAGAGACCCAGTACTTC. Protein product: CASSLGLPQETQYF.

On this clonotype itself: The junction departs from germline at one end; a sequencing error may be responsible. This chain joins TRBV6-5 and TRBJ1-4, with D perhaps matching TRBD1 (6 bases). Looked up from germline, CDR1 is MNHEY and CDR2 is SVGAGI. This CDR3 is built from 16 residues. The CDR3 spells CASSRGQPLTKEKLFF. CDR3 coding DNA: TGTGCCAGCAGCCGCGGACAGCCTTTAACTAAGGAAAAACTGTTTTTT.

The V gene is TRBV3-1, the J gene TRBJ1-1; unclear D gene. Germline V gives CDR1 LGHDT, CDR2 YNNKEL (reference sequence). Trimming stripped 4 bases from V and 2 bases from J, with 8 bases between. The CDR3 has 13 residues. The CDR3 sequence: CASSPISNTEAFF. DNA of the CDR3: TGTGCCAGCAGCCCCATCAGTAACACTGAAGCTTTCTTT. The whole variable domain, remainder taken from reference TRBV3-1 and TRBJ1-1, is DTAVSQTPKYLVTQMGNDKSIKCEQNLGHDTMYWYKQDSKKFLKIMFSYNNKELIINETVPNRFSPKSPDKAHLNLHINSLELGDSAVYFCASSPISNTEAFFGQGTRLTVV.

This clonotype occurred a few times. This chain uses TRBV12-3 or TRBV12-4 with TRBJ2-5; 9 bases align to TRBD1. After removal of 4 bases from V and 4 bases from J, the junction contained 7 bases not matched to a gene. The length of the CDR3 is 15 residues. The CDR3 bases are TGTGCCAGCAGTTCCGGGACAGGGAATGGAGAGACCCAGTACTTC. Its protein is CASSSGTGNGETQYF.

As to this clonotype: One end of the junction varies from germline; a read error may be responsible. The V gene is TRBV24-1, the J gene TRBJ2-3; the D is unclear. CDR1 is KGHDR and CDR2 is SFDVKD in the germline V gene. CDR3 size: 12 residues. CDR3 sequence reads: CATSDSTETQYF. Written as DNA, the CDR3 is TGTGCCACCAGTGATAGTACAGAGACGCAGTATTTT.

In its sample, this clonotype was seen a few times. V is TRBV6-5 and J is TRBJ1-1; 9 positions match TRBD1. This CDR3 comprises 14 residues. Germline CDR1 is MNHEY and CDR2 is SVGAGI. V lost 7 bases to trimming and J lost 7 bases; unmatched junction nucleotides: 10. The CDR3 region has the DNA TGTGCCAGCATCAAACAGGGGGCGGTGGGTGAAGCTTTCTTT. Residues: CASIKQGAVGEAFF.

The V call is TRBV20-1, the J call TRBJ2-3; TRBD1 or TRBD2 may be the D gene (6 bases each). Germline V lookup: CDR1 DFQATT, CDR2 SNEGSKA (reference sequence). This CDR3 has 13 amino acids. V was trimmed by 1 base and J by 4 bases, leaving 9 bases between them. The DNA of the CDR3 is TGCAGTGCTAGAGGGGGGGCCGCAGATACGCAGTATTTT. This encodes CSARGGAADTQYF.

This clonotype was seen a few times. The chain carries TRBV2 and TRBJ2-7, with D perhaps assigned TRBD1 or TRBD2 (6 bases each). The CDR3 loop spans 15 amino acids. The germline V gene encodes CDR1 SNHLY and CDR2 FYNNEI. V dropped 6 bases and J dropped 1 base, with 16 bases sitting between them. The CDR3 protein is CASSAGGGVSYEQYF. DNA for the CDR3: TGTGCCAGCAGCGCCGGAGGGGGAGTTTCCTACGAGCAGTACTTC.

On this clonotype itself: A much larger clone is a single base away; this may be a read error. The rearrangement joins TRBV12-3 or TRBV12-4 to TRBJ2-4, with D maybe TRBD2 (6 bases). The CDR3 is 14 residues long. The germline V and J ends were trimmed by 5 bases and 5 bases, with 13 bases remaining between them. The CDR3 DNA reads TGTGCCAGCAGTGTACACGGGGGAGAAAACATTCAGTACTTC. Translation: CASSVHGGENIQYF.

The chain links TRBV6-5 to TRBJ1-2; 10 bases are shared with TRBD1. CDR3 length: 15 amino acids. The J segment lost 8 bases and the V segment lost 0 bases, leaving 6 bases of the junction unmatched. Germline V gives CDR1 MNHEY, CDR2 SVGAGI. Here the CDR3 reads CASSYSKGTGAGYTF. DNA for the CDR3: TGTGCCAGCAGTTACTCGAAGGGGACAGGGGCCGGCTACACCTTC.

The J gene is TRBJ2-3, the V gene TRBV7-8, with D unclear. The CDR3 length is 13 residues. CDR1 SGHVS and CDR2 FQNEAQ come from the germline V gene. Trimming took 5 bases from V and 4 from J, leaving 10 bases between them. The CDR3 spells CASSPPAADTQYF. In nucleotides, the CDR3 is TGTGCCAGCAGCCCCCCTGCGGCAGATACGCAGTATTTT.

The chain recombines TRBV7-2 with TRBJ2-1; possibly TRBD2 for D (5 bases). From germline, CDR1 is SGHTA and CDR2 FQGNSA. V shed 5 bases and J shed 3 bases, with 14 bases lying between them. The CDR3 covers 15 residues. The CDR3 nucleotides are TGTGCCAGCAGCCCGAGGGATAATAACTACAATGAGCAGTTCTTC. The encoded protein is CASSPRDNNYNEQFF.

The V gene is TRBV4-3, the J gene TRBJ2-7; no firm D call. The V gene lost 2 bases and the J gene lost 7 bases, with 15 bases spanning the gap. The CDR3 is made up of 14 amino acids. The V gene's germline CDR1 is LGHNA and CDR2 YSLEER. The CDR3 region is CASSQMPYWDEQYF. The CDR3 coding sequence is TGCGCCAGCAGCCAAATGCCATACTGGGATGAGCAGTACTTC.

This clonotype appeared a few times. The DNA of the CDR3 is TGTGCCATCAGTACTCTTGAAACCTACGAGCAGTACTTC. As protein: CAISTLETYEQYF. This chain joins TRBV10-3 and TRBJ2-7; D gene ambiguous. Germline CDR1 reads ENHRY; CDR2 reads SYGVKD. There are 13 residues in the CDR3. Trimming took off 5 bases at V and 2 bases at J, with 10 bases between the two ends.

The chain combines TRBV27 with TRBJ2-7; TRBD1 aligns across 8 bases. CDR1 and CDR2 (germline): MNHEY, SMNVEV (reference sequence). This CDR3 has 14 amino acids. The ends lost 7 bases at V and 6 bases at J; junction bases unmatched: 11. The CDR3 reads CASIQDRALPEQYF. Here the CDR3 DNA reads TGTGCCAGCATTCAGGACAGGGCTTTGCCCGAGCAGTACTTC.

The V and J genes are TRBV12-3 or TRBV12-4 and TRBJ1-6; maybe TRBD1 (6 bases). The CDR3 consists of 16 residues. V was shortened by 5 bases and J by 0 bases, with 11 bases between the two germline ends. The CDR3 loop reads CASSGRTVSYNSPLHF. The CDR3 nucleotides read TGTGCCAGCAGTGGGCGGACAGTCTCCTATAATTCACCCCTCCACTTT.

This chain links TRBV24-1 with TRBJ2-5; D possibly corresponds to TRBD1 (5 bases). V was shortened by 2 bases and J by 11 bases, with 14 bases between the two germline ends. Per germline, CDR1 KGHDR and CDR2 SFDVKD. The CDR3 runs to 13 residues. CDR3 sequence: CATSDSRVKGQYF. CDR3 coding DNA: TGTGCCACCAGTGATTCCAGGGTAAAGGGGCAGTACTTC.

The gene calls are TRBV12-3 or TRBV12-4 and TRBJ2-3, with a weak D call TRBD2 (7 bases). CDR3 length equals 17 residues. Trimming took 10 bases from V and 2 from J, leaving 25 bases between them. The CDR3 sequence: CAIHLRGMGLPTDTQYF. CDR3 DNA sequence: TGTGCCATCCACCTGAGGGGGATGGGACTACCCACAGATACGCAGTATTTT.

This chain joins TRBV7-2 and TRBJ1-1, with TRBD1 matching 7 bases. The germline CDR1 and CDR2 sequences are SGHTA and FQGNSA. This CDR3 spans 15 amino acids. With V trimmed by 5 bases and J by 5 bases, 11 bases remained unmatched. The CDR3 protein is CASSRQQGVVTEAFF. In DNA, the CDR3 is TGTGCCAGCAGCCGTCAGCAGGGGGTTGTGACTGAAGCTTTCTTT.

This chain connects TRBV20-1 to TRBJ2-7; 8 bases line up with TRBD2. Trimming cost V 2 bases and J 9 bases; bases outside gene matches: 15. CDR1 is DFQATT, CDR2 SNEGSKA, per germline (reference sequence). This CDR3 is 15 amino acids long. CDR3 protein: CSARPSGGGNVGQYF. The CDR3 DNA sequence: TGCAGTGCTAGACCCTCGGGCGGGGGGAATGTCGGGCAGTACTTC.

The V gene is TRBV20-1, the J gene TRBJ2-4; maybe TRBD2 (6 bases). With the DNA end fitting TRBJ2-5 better, the J assignment may be wrong. The CDR3 loop spans 14 amino acids. Germline CDR1 reads DFQATT; CDR2 reads SNEGSKA (reference sequence). CDR3 sequence reads: CSAPPAGRGETQYF. CDR3 bases: TGCAGTGCTCCTCCCGCGGGGAGAGGGGAGACCCAGTACTTC.

The DNA of the CDR3 is TGCAGTGCTAGAGAACCGTATGGCAATGAGCAGTACTTC. Amino acid sequence: CSAREPYGNEQYF. This rearrangement joins TRBV20-1 to TRBJ2-7; D unresolved. Germline V gene lookup returns CDR1 DFQATT and CDR2 SNEGSKA (reference sequence). CDR3 length: 13 amino acids. Trimming removed 0 bases from V and 7 bases from J, with 13 bases in between.